The present entry profiles one T cell receptor beta chain with its context. This record comes from a study of blood T cell repertoires in COVID-19. Across the study: The United States, Italy and Spain were the sources of the acute and convalescent COVID-19 samples. The analysed material was cDNA or gDNA that came from T cells, B-cell-depleted T cells, or PBMCs.

Only in-frame clones appear in the TCRdb table, and some are missing; sequencing was by immunoSEQ multiplex PCR. The data hold some 150,000 clones, with around 90% observed a single time. Per the germline V gene, CDR1 is MNHEY and CDR2 is SMNVEV (reference sequence). This CDR3 has 14 amino acids. The V end was cut by 5 bases, the J end by 1 base, with 10 bases between. The V gene is TRBV27, the J gene TRBJ2-3; possible D gene TRBD2, 5 bases. The clonotype originates from a human donor in a cohort sampled during active COVID-19. Sequenced input: peripheral blood. In DNA, the CDR3 is TGTGCCAGCAGTCGGACTTTCGGCACAGATACGCAGTATTTT. Encoded protein: CASSRTFGTDTQYF.